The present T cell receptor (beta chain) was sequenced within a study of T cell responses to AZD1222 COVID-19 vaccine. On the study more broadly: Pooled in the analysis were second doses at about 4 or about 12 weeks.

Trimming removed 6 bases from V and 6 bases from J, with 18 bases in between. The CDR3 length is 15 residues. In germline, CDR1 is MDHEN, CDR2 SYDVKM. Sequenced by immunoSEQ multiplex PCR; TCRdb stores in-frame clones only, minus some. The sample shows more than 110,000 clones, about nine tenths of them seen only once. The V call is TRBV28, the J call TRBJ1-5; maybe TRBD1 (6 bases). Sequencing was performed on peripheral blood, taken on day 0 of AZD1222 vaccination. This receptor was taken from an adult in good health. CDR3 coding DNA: TGTGCCAGCAGGACATGGGGGGCAACGGGTCAGCCCCAGCATTTT. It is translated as CASRTWGATGQPQHF.